This T cell receptor (beta chain) emerged from a study of T cell clones after liver transplantation. Study at large: Blood was drawn pre-transplant, before withdrawal, and after full or failed withdrawal.

Clones were read by immunoSEQ multiplex PCR, and TCRdb kept only the in-frame ones, dropping some. Of just over 80,000 clones in the sample, 82% were seen once. Germline V CDR1 and CDR2: SGHKS, YYEKEE (reference sequence). Trimming took off 4 bases at V and 2 bases at J, with 12 bases between the two ends. The CDR3 has 14 residues. This TCR derives from a human patient who received a liver transplant. The graft donor may be the source of some T cells. The material sequenced was CD4+ T cells from blood, taken approximately 3.5 years after liver transplant. The chain uses TRBV5-5 and TRBJ2-5; TRBD2 might be the D (7 bases). Here the CDR3 DNA reads TGTGCCAGCAGCGGGGGGGCATTTCAAGAGACCCAGTACTTC. Translating it yields CASSGGAFQETQYF.